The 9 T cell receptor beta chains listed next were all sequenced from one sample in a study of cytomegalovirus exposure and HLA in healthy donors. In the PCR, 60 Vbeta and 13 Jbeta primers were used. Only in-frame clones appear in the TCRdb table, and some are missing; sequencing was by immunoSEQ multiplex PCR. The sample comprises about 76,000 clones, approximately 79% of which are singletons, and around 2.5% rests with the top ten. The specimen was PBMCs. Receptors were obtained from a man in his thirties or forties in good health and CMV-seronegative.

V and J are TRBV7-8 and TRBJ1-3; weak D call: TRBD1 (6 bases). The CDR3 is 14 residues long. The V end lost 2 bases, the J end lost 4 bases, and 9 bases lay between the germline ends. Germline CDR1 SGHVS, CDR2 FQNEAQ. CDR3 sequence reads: CASSLQGSGNTIYF. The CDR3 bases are TGTGCCAGCAGCTTACAGGGGTCGGGAAACACCATATATTTT.

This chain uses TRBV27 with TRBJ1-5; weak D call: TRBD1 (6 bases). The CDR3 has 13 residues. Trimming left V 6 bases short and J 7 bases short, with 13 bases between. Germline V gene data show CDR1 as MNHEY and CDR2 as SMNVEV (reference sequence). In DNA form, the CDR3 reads TGTGCCAGCAGACAGGGTTTTCGACAGCCCCAGCATTTT. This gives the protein CASRQGFRQPQHF.

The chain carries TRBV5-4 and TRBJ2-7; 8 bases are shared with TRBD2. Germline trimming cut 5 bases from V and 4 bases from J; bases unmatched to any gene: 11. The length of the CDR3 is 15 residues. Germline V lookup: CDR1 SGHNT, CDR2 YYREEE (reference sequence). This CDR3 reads CASRRGSGSNYEQYF. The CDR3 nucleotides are TGTGCCAGCAGAAGAGGAAGCGGGAGTAATTACGAGCAGTACTTC.

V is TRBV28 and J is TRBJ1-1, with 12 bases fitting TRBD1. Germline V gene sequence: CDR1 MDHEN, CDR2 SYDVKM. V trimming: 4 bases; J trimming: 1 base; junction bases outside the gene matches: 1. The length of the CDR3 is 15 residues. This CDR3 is CASSSGQGANTEAFF. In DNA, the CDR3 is TGTGCCAGCAGTTCGGGACAGGGGGCGAACACTGAAGCTTTCTTT. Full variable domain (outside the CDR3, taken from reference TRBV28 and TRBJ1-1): DVKVTQSSRYLVKRTGEKVFLECVQDMDHENMFWYRQDPGLGLRLIYFSYDVKMKEKGDIPEGYSVSREKKERFSLILESASTNQTSMYLCASSSGQGANTEAFFGQGTRLTVV.

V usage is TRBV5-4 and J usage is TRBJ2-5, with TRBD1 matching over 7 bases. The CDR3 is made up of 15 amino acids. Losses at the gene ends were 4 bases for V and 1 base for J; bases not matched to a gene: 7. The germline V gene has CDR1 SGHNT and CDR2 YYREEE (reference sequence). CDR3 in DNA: TGTGCCAGCAGCCCCACAGGGGAACCCCAAGAGACCCAGTACTTC. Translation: CASSPTGEPQETQYF.

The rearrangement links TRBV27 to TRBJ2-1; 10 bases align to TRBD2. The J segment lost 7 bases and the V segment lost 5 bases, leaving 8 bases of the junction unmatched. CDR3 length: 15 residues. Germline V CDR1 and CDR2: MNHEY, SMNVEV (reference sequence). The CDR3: CASSKASGSRNEQFF. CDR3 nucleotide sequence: TGTGCCAGCAGTAAAGCTAGCGGGAGTAGGAATGAGCAGTTCTTC.

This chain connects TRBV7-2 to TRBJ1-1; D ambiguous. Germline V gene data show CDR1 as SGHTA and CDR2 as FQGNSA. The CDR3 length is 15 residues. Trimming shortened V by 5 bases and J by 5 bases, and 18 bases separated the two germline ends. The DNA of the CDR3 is TGTGCCAGCAGCAGCCCCTTGAGCCCCCGGACTGAAGCTTTCTTT. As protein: CASSSPLSPRTEAFF. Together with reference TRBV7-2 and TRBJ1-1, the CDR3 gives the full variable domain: GAGVSQSPSNKVTEKGKDVELRCDPISGHTALYWYRQSLGQGLEFLIYFQGNSAPDKSGLPSDRFSAERTGGSVSTLTIQRTQQEDSAVYLCASSSPLSPRTEAFFGQGTRLTVV.

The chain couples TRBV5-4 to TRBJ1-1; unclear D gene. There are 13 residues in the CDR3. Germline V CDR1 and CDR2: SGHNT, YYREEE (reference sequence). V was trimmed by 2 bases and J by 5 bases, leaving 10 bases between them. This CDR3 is CASSFPGETEAFF. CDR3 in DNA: TGTGCCAGCAGCTTTCCCGGGGAAACTGAAGCTTTCTTT. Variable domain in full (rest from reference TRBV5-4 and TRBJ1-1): ETGVTQSPTHLIKTRGQQVTLRCSSQSGHNTVSWYQQALGQGPQFIFQYYREEENGRGNFPPRFSGLQFPNYSSELNVNALELDDSALYLCASSFPGETEAFFGQGTRLTVV.

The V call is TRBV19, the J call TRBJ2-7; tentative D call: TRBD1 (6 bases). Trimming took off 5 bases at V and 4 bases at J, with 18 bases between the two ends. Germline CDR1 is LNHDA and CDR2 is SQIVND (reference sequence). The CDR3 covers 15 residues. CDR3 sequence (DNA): TGTGCCAGTAGTGTACAGGGATACCCTAGGTACGAGCAGTACTTC. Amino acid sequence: CASSVQGYPRYEQYF.